The subject of this entry is one T cell receptor (beta chain). The antigen is not known. Stem cell-like memory, regulatory, central memory and naive CD4+ cells were sorted via CD45RO/CCR7/CD25/CD127/CD95/CD27. Each sorted fraction was over 98% pure. These data come from a study of beta chain features in type 1 diabetes. Trimming stripped 5 bases from V and 2 bases from J, with 13 bases between. Germline-derived CDR1 and CDR2 are SEHNR and FQNEAQ (reference sequence). This CDR3 is built from 14 residues. The investigators reverse transcribed all of the isolated RNA, so they sequenced expressed TCRB transcripts. Sequencing used immunoSEQ multiplex PCR; TCRdb keeps in-frame clones, though not all of them. The table includes approximately 170,000 clones, 6.5% to 9.5% detected once. The study's findings and limits: Fewer junction insertions and more nucleotide deletions appeared in type 1 diabetes patients. TCRB CDR3s from Type 1 diabetes patients were moderately but significantly shorter in all four CD4+ subsets.

This sequence was found in a woman aged 40 to 50 with type 1 diabetes. J is TRBJ2-7 and V is TRBV7-9, with D unclear. The specimen was central memory CD4+ T cells from blood. DNA of the CDR3: TGTGCCAGCAGCCTACGCGAGATGGCCTACGAGCAGTACTTC. Encoded protein: CASSLREMAYEQYF.